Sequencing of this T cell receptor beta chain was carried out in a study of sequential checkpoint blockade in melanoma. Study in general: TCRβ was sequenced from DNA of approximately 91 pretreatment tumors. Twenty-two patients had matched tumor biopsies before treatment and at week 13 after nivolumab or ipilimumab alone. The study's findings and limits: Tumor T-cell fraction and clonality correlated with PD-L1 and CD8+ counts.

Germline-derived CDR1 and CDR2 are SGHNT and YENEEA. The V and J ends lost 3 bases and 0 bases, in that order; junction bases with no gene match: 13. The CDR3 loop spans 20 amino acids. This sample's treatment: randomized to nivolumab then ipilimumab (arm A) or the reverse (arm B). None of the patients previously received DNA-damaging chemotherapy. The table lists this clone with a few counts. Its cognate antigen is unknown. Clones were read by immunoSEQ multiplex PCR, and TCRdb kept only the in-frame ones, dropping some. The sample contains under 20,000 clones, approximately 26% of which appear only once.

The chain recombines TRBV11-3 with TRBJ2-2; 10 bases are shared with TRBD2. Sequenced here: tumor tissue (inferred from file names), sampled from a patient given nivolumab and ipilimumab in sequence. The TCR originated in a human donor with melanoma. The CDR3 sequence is CASSFSAVSGGRANTGELFF. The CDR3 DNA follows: TGTGCCAGCAGCTTCAGCGCGGTTAGCGGGGGGCGCGCGAACACCGGGGAGCTGTTTTTT.